A single sample gave rise to the 30 T cell receptor beta chains below, sequenced in a study of shared T cell receptors in the human thymus. The assay was immunoSEQ multiplex PCR, and TCRdb's table has in-frame clones only and misses some. The data show hundreds of thousands of clones, 70% to 90% seen once. These data also formed part of another study, on human thymus T cells.

Sample: thymocytes. Receptors originate from a boy in the first two years of life with a congenital heart defect.

The rearrangement links TRBV27 to TRBJ2-3, with 14 bases that match TRBD2. The CDR3 contains 16 residues. Germline trimming cut 5 bases from V and 11 bases from J; bases unmatched to any gene: 12. CDR1 and CDR2 from the germline V gene are MNHEY and SMNVEV (reference sequence). The CDR3: CASSPRLAGGLGEQYF. The CDR3 region has the DNA TGTGCCAGCAGTCCTCGACTAGCGGGGGGGCTGGGGGAGCAGTATTTT.

J is TRBJ2-2 and V is TRBV12-5; no clear D. Germline values: CDR1 LGHNT, CDR2 FRNRAP. The germline V and J ends were trimmed by 2 bases and 3 bases, with 13 bases remaining between them. The CDR3 is 16 amino acids. This chain's CDR3 is CASGLLYGGYTGELFF. The CDR3 nucleotides read TGTGCTAGTGGTTTGTTGTACGGCGGCTACACCGGGGAGCTGTTTTTT.

V usage is TRBV7-2 and J usage is TRBJ2-6; no firm D call. The CDR3 has 17 residues. Per germline, CDR1 SGHTA and CDR2 FQGNSA. The V end lost 1 base, the J end lost 0 bases, and 10 bases lay between the germline ends. CDR3 in amino acids: CASSLVVPPSGANVLTF. In nucleotides, the CDR3 is TGTGCCAGCAGCTTAGTAGTTCCCCCCTCTGGGGCCAACGTCCTGACTTTC.

The rearrangement joins TRBV5-6 to TRBJ1-3, with D possibly TRBD1 on 5 matching bases. V lost 3 bases, J lost 8 bases, and 21 bases lay in between. The CDR3 is made up of 16 amino acids. Germline V gene lookup returns CDR1 SGHDT and CDR2 YYEEEE. The CDR3 is CASSSGGGGLGDTIYF. CDR3 nucleotides: TGTGCCAGCAGCTCGGGAGGTGGGGGGTTAGGAGACACCATATATTTT.

The chain recombines TRBV14 with TRBJ1-4; unclear D gene. CDR3 length: 12 amino acids. The V end lost 2 bases, the J end lost 6 bases, and 4 bases lay between the germline ends. CDR1 SGHDN and CDR2 FVKESK come from the germline V gene. The DNA for the CDR3 is TGTGCCAGCAGCCAATCTTATGAAAAACTGTTTTTT. It encodes CASSQSYEKLFF.

V and J are TRBV14 and TRBJ2-3; the match to TRBD1 covers 8 bases. Trimming cost V 4 bases and J 1 base; bases outside gene matches: 4. This CDR3 contains 15 residues. CDR1 is SGHDN, CDR2 FVKESK, per germline. CDR3: CASSPQGAGTDTQYF. The CDR3 bases are TGTGCCAGCAGCCCCCAGGGGGCTGGCACAGATACGCAGTATTTT.

This chain joins TRBV28 and TRBJ2-1, with 10 bases identical to TRBD2. The CDR3 covers 17 residues. Germline V gives CDR1 MDHEN, CDR2 SYDVKM. The trim removed 5 bases at V and 3 bases at J, leaving 10 bases unmatched. The CDR3 DNA is TGTGCCAGCAGTCCAAATGACGGGACTAGCGACTACAATGAGCAGTTCTTC. This translates into CASSPNDGTSDYNEQFF.

The V gene is TRBV4-1, the J gene TRBJ1-2, with D possibly TRBD1 on 6 matching bases. The germline V gene has CDR1 MGHRA and CDR2 YSYEKL. This CDR3 is built from 16 residues. V shed 3 bases and J shed 8 bases, with 22 bases lying between them. CDR3 sequence reads: CASSQQNRGGVGGYTF. DNA for the CDR3: TGCGCCAGCAGCCAGCAGAATCGGGGGGGCGTGGGAGGCTACACCTTC.

The rearrangement uses TRBV6-5 and TRBJ2-7; TRBD2 might be the D (6 bases). CDR3 length: 16 residues. Germline V gives CDR1 MNHEY, CDR2 SVGAGI. Trimming stripped 2 bases from V and 3 bases from J, with 17 bases between. DNA of the CDR3: TGTGCCAGCAGTTACAGCCGGGACTGGGGCATCTACGAGCAGTACTTC. This gives the protein CASSYSRDWGIYEQYF.

The CDR3 protein is CSVQLAGPFYEQYF. In nucleotides, the CDR3 is TGCAGCGTACAACTAGCGGGACCCTTCTACGAGCAGTACTTC. The chain links TRBV29-1 to TRBJ2-7; 10 bases align to TRBD2. CDR3 length equals 14 residues. CDR1 and CDR2 from the germline V gene are SQVTM and ANQGSEA. The J segment lost 3 bases and the V segment lost 6 bases, leaving 8 bases of the junction unmatched.

V usage is TRBV4-3 and J usage is TRBJ2-7; possibly TRBD1 for D (6 bases). The CDR3 runs 15 residues. Trimming removed 6 bases from V and 2 bases from J, with 17 bases in between. In germline, CDR1 is LGHNA, CDR2 YSLEER. CDR3 bases: TGCGCCAGCAGTCAAAAACGGTGGGGGCCCTACGAGCAGTACTTC. Its protein is CASSQKRWGPYEQYF.

The V gene is TRBV19, the J gene TRBJ2-2, with TRBD2 matching over 9 bases. Germline V gives CDR1 LNHDA, CDR2 SQIVND (reference sequence). CDR3 length: 18 amino acids. V was pared by 0 bases and J by 8 bases, with 13 bases of the junction left unmatched. The chain's CDR3 is CASSIETGDSGSRGELFF. CDR3 in DNA: TGTGCCAGTAGTATAGAGACGGGTGATAGCGGGAGTAGAGGGGAGCTGTTTTTT.

The J gene is TRBJ2-3, the V gene TRBV6-5; 12 bases align to TRBD2. This CDR3 comprises 15 residues. Trimming removed 5 bases from V and 6 bases from J; junction bases left unmatched: 6. Germline CDR1 is MNHEY and CDR2 is SVGAGI. CDR3 loop: CASSPLAGGLDTQYF. CDR3 sequence (DNA): TGTGCCAGCAGTCCCCTAGCGGGAGGGCTGGATACGCAGTATTTT.

The chain recombines TRBV28 with TRBJ2-7, with D possibly TRBD1 on 5 matching bases. The V end lost 1 base, the J end lost 0 bases, and 13 bases lay between the germline ends. The CDR3 consists of 16 residues. The germline V gene encodes CDR1 MDHEN and CDR2 SYDVKM. The CDR3: CASSLFRQSYSYEQYF. CDR3 DNA sequence: TGTGCCAGCAGTTTATTCCGACAGTCATACTCCTACGAGCAGTACTTC.

The genes are TRBV2 and TRBJ2-7; 7 bases fit TRBD2. CDR1 and CDR2 from the germline V gene are SNHLY and FYNNEI. The CDR3 is 14 amino acids. V was pared by 1 base and J by 4 bases, with 4 bases of the junction left unmatched. CDR3 coding DNA: TGTGCCAGCAGTGAAGGGACTAGGGGTTACGAGCAGTACTTC. Protein product: CASSEGTRGYEQYF.

V is TRBV29-1 and J is TRBJ2-1; D gene uncertain. CDR1 is SQVTM and CDR2 is ANQGSEA in the germline V gene. The V end lost 4 bases, the J end lost 2 bases, and 18 bases lay between the germline ends. There are 16 residues in the CDR3. CDR3 nucleotides: TGCAGCGTTGCCGCAACGCGACAAGGCCCCTACAATGAGCAGTTCTTC. Translation: CSVAATRQGPYNEQFF.

The chain carries TRBV4-1 and TRBJ1-5; no clear D gene. Trimming took off 0 bases at V and 4 bases at J, with 10 bases between the two ends. Per germline, CDR1 MGHRA and CDR2 YSYEKL. The CDR3 covers 15 residues. The CDR3 DNA reads as TGCGCCAGCAGCCAAGACCCCTCCACTAATCAGCCCCAGCATTTT. Translation gives CASSQDPSTNQPQHF.

This chain uses TRBV6-1 with TRBJ2-2; weak D call: TRBD2 (6 bases). The CDR3 is made up of 16 amino acids. V was clipped by 1 base and J by 5 bases, with 14 bases between them. Germline CDR1 MNHNS, CDR2 SASEGT. CDR3 sequence (DNA): TGTGCCAGCAGTGAAGAGGGTAGCGGAGGGACCGGGGAGCTGTTTTTT. Translated: CASSEEGSGGTGELFF.

The chain combines TRBV30 with TRBJ1-6; 9 nucleotides line up with TRBD1. Germline assignment: CDR1 GTSNPN and CDR2 SVGIG (reference sequence). The CDR3 runs 16 residues. J lost 10 bases, V lost 0 bases, and 10 bases had no gene match. DNA for the CDR3: TGTGCCTGGAGTGTAGGTTGGAACAGGGGGCACTCACCCCTCCACTTT. It yields the protein CAWSVGWNRGHSPLHF.

The CDR3 spells CASRPGSDQETQYF. The CDR3, as DNA: TGTGCCAGCAGACCAGGGTCGGACCAAGAGACCCAGTACTTC. The chain is built from TRBV5-4 and TRBJ2-5, with a possible D match to TRBD1 (5 bases). CDR3 size: 14 residues. Looked up from germline, CDR1 is SGHNT and CDR2 is YYREEE (reference sequence). The germline V and J ends were trimmed by 5 bases and 0 bases, with 11 bases remaining between them.

The chain recombines TRBV27 with TRBJ2-2; the D gene is possibly TRBD1 (6 bases). This CDR3 contains 12 residues. The germline gives CDR1 MNHEY, CDR2 SMNVEV (reference sequence). Trimming stripped 7 bases from V and 6 bases from J, with 9 bases between. The CDR3 here is CASTHRAGELFF. The CDR3 coding sequence is TGTGCCAGCACCCACAGGGCCGGGGAGCTGTTTTTT.

This clone has more than one count but fewer than ten. This chain joins TRBV6-6 and TRBJ1-3; 7 bases are shared with TRBD1. CDR1 is MNHNY, CDR2 SVGAGI, per germline (reference sequence). The CDR3 loop spans 15 amino acids. With V trimmed by 6 bases and J by 4 bases, 9 bases remained unmatched. The CDR3 nucleotides read TGTGCCAGCAGCGAAGGGACAGCGAGAGGAAACACCATATATTTT. Its protein product is CASSEGTARGNTIYF.

The chain has TRBV27 and TRBJ1-5; TRBD1 aligns across 7 bases. Looked up from germline, CDR1 is MNHEY and CDR2 is SMNVEV (reference sequence). The V segment lost 6 bases and the J segment 5 bases; nucleotides outside the gene matches: 10. The CDR3 covers 15 residues. The CDR3 protein is CASSRGGDSDQPQHF. The CDR3 nucleotides are TGTGCCAGCAGCCGGGGGGGGGACAGCGATCAGCCCCAGCATTTT.

The chain recombines TRBV7-9 with TRBJ2-7; 8 bases are a match to TRBD1. Germline trimming cut 1 base from V and 6 bases from J; bases unmatched to any gene: 8. This CDR3 comprises 15 residues. Germline values: CDR1 SEHNR, CDR2 FQNEAQ (reference sequence). CDR3 nucleotides: TGTGCCAGCAGCTTAGTAAGTCAGGGGGCGGTCGAGCAGTACTTC. It codes for CASSLVSQGAVEQYF.

The chain combines TRBV5-6 with TRBJ1-4; the D gene is possibly TRBD1 (6 bases). CDR3 size: 19 residues. Trimming removed 1 base from V and 0 bases from J, with 19 bases in between. Germline loops: CDR1 SGHDT, CDR2 YYEEEE. In nucleotides, the CDR3 is TGTGCCAGCAGCTTGACCCGGACAGAGCTAATTGCAACTAATGAAAAACTGTTTTTT. Amino acids: CASSLTRTELIATNEKLFF.

V and J are TRBV11-1 and TRBJ1-6; D might be TRBD1 (6 bases). CDR1 is SGHAT, CDR2 FQDESV, per germline (reference sequence). V shed 1 base and J shed 15 bases, with 28 bases lying between them. The CDR3 has 18 residues. CDR3 bases: TGTGCCAGCAGCTTAGGGACAGCAAATAAGGTATTGCCGGCCCACCTCCACTTT. Protein product: CASSLGTANKVLPAHLHF.

This clone was observed a handful of times. The rearrangement links TRBV30 to TRBJ2-3; no reliable D call. Trimming took off 3 bases at V and 8 bases at J, with 12 bases between the two ends. CDR3 length: 12 amino acids. Per the germline V gene, CDR1 is GTSNPN and CDR2 is SVGIG (reference sequence). The CDR3 region is CAWSPGGGTQYF. The CDR3 region has the DNA TGTGCCTGGAGCCCCGGCGGTGGTACGCAGTATTTT. Full variable domain (missing parts from reference TRBV30 and TRBJ2-3): SQTIHQWPATLVQPVGSPLSLECTVEGTSNPNLYWYRQAAGRGLQLLFYSVGIGQISSEVPQNLSASRPQDRQFILSSKKLLLSDSGFYLCAWSPGGGTQYFGPGTRLTVL.

This clone was seen only once. The CDR3 nucleotides are TGTGCCAGCAGGGAGGGTTTAGGTCAGCCCCAGCATTTT. Translating it yields CASREGLGQPQHF. The rearrangement joins TRBV27 to TRBJ1-5, with D unresolved. The germline V gene has CDR1 MNHEY and CDR2 SMNVEV (reference sequence). With 6 bases removed from V and 6 bases from J, the gap between germline ends came to 12 bases. The CDR3 extends over 13 amino acids.

The chain has TRBV28 and TRBJ1-5; the D gene is possibly TRBD1 (6 bases). The CDR3 covers 16 residues. The V and J ends lost 6 bases and 3 bases respectively, with 18 bases between them. Germline values: CDR1 MDHEN, CDR2 SYDVKM. The DNA for the CDR3 is TGTGCCAGCAGCCCTCGGACAGCCGATTTCAATCAGCCCCAGCATTTT. Residues: CASSPRTADFNQPQHF.

This clone occurred once. The chain joins TRBV14 to TRBJ2-1, with TRBD1 matching over 12 bases. The ends lost 4 bases at V and 5 bases at J; junction bases unmatched: 3. The germline V gene encodes CDR1 SGHDN and CDR2 FVKESK. The CDR3 runs 15 residues. In DNA, the CDR3 is TGTGCCAGCAGCCCCCGGGACAGGGGGCACAATGAGCAGTTCTTC. The encoded protein is CASSPRDRGHNEQFF.